This TCR beta chain was retrieved from a study of T-cell reconstitution after alpha-beta-depleted transplantation in children. Whole-study findings and limits: Surviving recipient T cells and thymic progenitors underlay high day-60 TCRbeta diversity in some patients. Once a year had passed after transplant, T-cell counts and diversity came mostly from newly produced T cells. Several hundred expanded graft clones reportedly were the source of alpha-beta T cells about two months after transplant.

In its sample, this clonotype was seen many times. The antigen remains undetermined. Library preparation (for TCRbeta) was performed with unique molecular identifiers. TCRdb re-analysed the PCR reads in MiXCR, keeping a single row per CDR3 protein. The sample lists 400,000 to 550,000 distinct CDR3 sequences, about 10% occurring once. V was shortened by 3 bases and J by 9 bases, with 15 bases between the two germline ends. Looked up from germline, CDR1 is MNHEY and CDR2 is SMNVEV (reference sequence). CDR3 length: 14 residues. The V gene is TRBV27, the J gene TRBJ2-4; D is possibly TRBD1 or TRBD2 (5 bases each). This sample comprised PBMCs, obtained before TCRalphabeta/CD19-depleted stem cell transplant. This clonotype was obtained from a child aged 2-15 years with inherited bone marrow failure, due to receive a stem cell transplant. CDR3 residues: CASSFWGPQRIQYF. CDR3 nucleotide sequence: TGTGCCAGCAGTTTCTGGGGACCCCAACGCATTCAGTACTTC.